Shown below are 17 T cell receptor beta chains from a single sample sequenced in a study of T cell responses to AZD1222 COVID-19 vaccine. TCRdb's copy holds only in-frame clones and misses some; the assay was immunoSEQ multiplex PCR. The sample contains tens of thousands of clones, 85% to 90% of which appear only once. The material was peripheral blood, obtained on day 0 of AZD1222 vaccination. These TCRs come from an adult in good health.

This chain connects TRBV5-5 to TRBJ2-5, with unresolved D. This CDR3 has 13 residues. Germline-derived CDR1 and CDR2 are SGHKS and YYEKEE (reference sequence). The V end lost 2 bases, the J end lost 2 bases, and 7 bases lay between the germline ends. The CDR3 DNA reads as TGTGCCAGCAGCTTCGGCACGCAAGAGACCCAGTACTTC. It yields the protein CASSFGTQETQYF.

The chain carries TRBV19 and TRBJ1-5, with TRBD1 as a possible D gene (5 bases). The germline V and J ends were trimmed by 3 bases and 2 bases, with 11 bases remaining between them. There are 15 residues in the CDR3. Germline CDR1 LNHDA, CDR2 SQIVND (reference sequence). As DNA, the CDR3 is TGTGCCAGTAGTATGGAGGGGCGGGGCAATCAGCCCCAGCATTTT. Its protein is CASSMEGRGNQPQHF. Based on the CDR3 plus reference TRBV19 and TRBJ1-5, the full variable domain is DGGITQSPKYLFRKEGQNVTLSCEQNLNHDAMYWYRQDPGQGLRLIYYSQIVNDFQKGDIAEGYSVSREKKESFPLTVTSAQKNPTAFYLCASSMEGRGNQPQHFGDGTRLSIL.

This sequence joins TRBV7-2 and TRBJ1-1, with D tentatively TRBD1 (6 bases). The CDR3 length is 13 residues. Germline lookup yields CDR1 SGHTA and CDR2 FQGNSA. V lost 2 bases, J lost 7 bases, and 11 bases lay in between. The CDR3 bases are TGTGCCAGCAGCTTAACAGGGTGGGATGAAGCTTTCTTT. This gives the protein CASSLTGWDEAFF.

The rearrangement uses TRBV5-6 and TRBJ1-2; D remains unclear. Trimming pared 1 base from V and 1 base from J, leaving 14 bases between. CDR1 and CDR2 from the germline V gene are SGHDT and YYEEEE. The CDR3 loop spans 16 amino acids. As DNA, the CDR3 is TGTGCCAGCAGCTTGAGAGGGATTGGCTTTAACTATGGCTACACCTTC. Translated, it gives CASSLRGIGFNYGYTF.

This chain uses TRBV9 with TRBJ2-1, with 9 bases matching TRBD2. The V gene end was trimmed by 1 base and the J gene end by 6 bases; junction bases not matched to a gene: 5. The CDR3 runs to 15 residues. Germline values: CDR1 SGDLS, CDR2 YYNGEE. This CDR3 reads CASSVSTSGVNEQFF. The CDR3 region has the DNA TGTGCCAGCAGCGTATCGACTAGCGGAGTCAATGAGCAGTTCTTC.

This clone showed up just once. The chain joins TRBV19 to TRBJ2-5; 14 bases line up with TRBD2. Germline loops: CDR1 LNHDA, CDR2 SQIVND (reference sequence). CDR3 size: 17 residues. V shed 5 bases, J shed 4 bases, and the junction held 9 bases outside the gene matches. CDR3 amino acids: CASSLGLAGGKGETQYF. CDR3 DNA sequence: TGTGCCAGTAGTCTCGGACTAGCGGGGGGCAAAGGAGAGACCCAGTACTTC.

V gene TRBV2 combines with J gene TRBJ1-4, with 9 nucleotides matching TRBD1. Losses at the gene ends were 6 bases for V and 5 bases for J; bases not matched to a gene: 7. This CDR3 contains 15 residues. From germline, CDR1 is SNHLY and CDR2 FYNNEI. The CDR3 DNA is TGTGCCAGCAGACAGGGGGCGGCACCAAATGAAAAACTGTTTTTT. Translation: CASRQGAAPNEKLFF.

V is TRBV2 and J is TRBJ2-7; a possible D gene is TRBD1 (6 bases). Trimming shortened V by 4 bases and J by 4 bases, and 8 bases separated the two germline ends. CDR3 length equals 12 residues. The germline CDR1 and CDR2 sequences are SNHLY and FYNNEI. The CDR3 DNA is TGTGCCAGCAGTGTACAGGGATACGAGCAGTACTTC. Its translation: CASSVQGYEQYF.

The chain combines TRBV19 with TRBJ2-6, with 8 positions matching TRBD2. CDR1 and CDR2 from the germline V gene are LNHDA and SQIVND (reference sequence). V trimming: 5 bases; J trimming: 0 bases; junction bases outside the gene matches: 12. The CDR3 length is 19 residues. The CDR3 sequence is CASSSHLAGGRSGANVLTF. The DNA for the CDR3 is TGTGCCAGTAGTTCCCACTTGGCGGGGGGTCGCTCTGGGGCCAACGTCCTGACTTTC.

This clone appeared a single time. The chain uses TRBV3-1 (or the pseudogene TRBV3-2) and TRBJ2-5, with 15 bases identical to TRBD2. The germline V gene encodes CDR1 LGHDT and CDR2 YNNKEL (reference sequence). The CDR3 sequence is 18 residues long. Losses at the gene ends were 5 bases for V and 1 base for J; bases not matched to a gene: 8. The chain's CDR3 is CASSERTSGGAPQETQYF. CDR3 DNA sequence: TGTGCCAGCAGCGAACGGACTAGCGGGGGGGCCCCCCAAGAGACCCAGTACTTC.

The chain uses TRBV5-1 and TRBJ2-7; D is unresolved. The CDR3 loop spans 16 amino acids. Looked up from germline, CDR1 is SGHRS and CDR2 is YFSETQ. Trimming took 0 bases from V and 6 from J, leaving 19 bases between them. The CDR3 here is CASSLGIVQPRSEQYF. CDR3 bases: TGCGCCAGCAGCTTGGGAATCGTACAGCCGAGGTCCGAGCAGTACTTC. The entire variable domain, with the rest obtained from reference TRBV5-1 and TRBJ2-7, is as follows: KAGVTQTPRYLIKTRGQQVTLSCSPISGHRSVSWYQQTPGQGLQFLFEYFSETQRNKGNFPGRFSGRQFSNSRSEMNVSTLELGDSALYLCASSLGIVQPRSEQYFGPGTRLTVT.

This chain links TRBV18 with TRBJ1-4; tentative D call: TRBD1 (5 bases). The V gene lost 6 bases and the J gene lost 8 bases, with 16 bases spanning the gap. The CDR3 is made up of 14 amino acids. Germline V lookup: CDR1 KGHSH, CDR2 LQKENI. CDR3 protein: CASSPRTRGEKLFF. The CDR3 bases are TGTGCCAGCTCCCCGAGGACACGGGGAGAAAAACTGTTTTTT.

The chain carries TRBV7-9 and TRBJ1-1; 9 bases line up with TRBD1. Trimming took 3 bases from V and 5 from J; bases not matched to a gene: 7. The CDR3 loop spans 15 amino acids. Germline assignment: CDR1 SEHNR and CDR2 FQNEAQ (reference sequence). The CDR3 DNA reads as TGTGCCAGCAGCTTCTACGGACAGGGGAAGACTGAAGCTTTCTTT. Its protein product is CASSFYGQGKTEAFF.

This clone was picked up a small number of times. This chain uses TRBV7-9 with TRBJ2-1; 12 bases align to TRBD2. After removal of 5 bases from V and 4 bases from J, the junction contained 12 bases not matched to a gene. This CDR3 has 18 residues. The V gene's germline CDR1 is SEHNR and CDR2 FQNEAQ (reference sequence). The CDR3 sequence: CASSQILAGGSKYNEQFF. As DNA, the CDR3 is TGTGCCAGCAGCCAAATACTAGCGGGGGGTTCGAAATACAATGAGCAGTTCTTC.

This chain connects TRBV5-8 to TRBJ1-1; 9 bases fit TRBD1. Looked up from germline, CDR1 is SGHTS and CDR2 is YDEGEE. The CDR3 runs to 13 residues. Losses at the gene ends were 7 bases for V and 10 bases for J; bases not matched to a gene: 11. CDR3 region: CASDRGVALGAFF. CDR3 bases: TGTGCCAGCGACAGGGGGGTCGCTCTTGGAGCTTTCTTT.

V is TRBV7-3 and J is TRBJ1-1; 9 bases fit TRBD1. Per germline, CDR1 SGHTA and CDR2 FQGTGA. V lost 5 bases to trimming and J lost 4 bases; unmatched junction nucleotides: 8. The CDR3 consists of 15 residues. The CDR3 protein is CASSPKGQGLTEAFF. CDR3 coding DNA: TGTGCCAGCAGCCCGAAGGGACAGGGTCTCACTGAAGCTTTCTTT.

This rearrangement joins TRBV6-1 to TRBJ2-1; 10 bases agree with TRBD2. V was pared by 0 bases and J by 8 bases, with 7 bases of the junction left unmatched. CDR1 and CDR2 (germline): MNHNS, SASEGT. The CDR3 totals 16 residues. The CDR3 sequence is CASSEALTSGIYEQFF. CDR3 bases: TGTGCCAGCAGTGAAGCGCTAACTAGCGGGATCTATGAGCAGTTCTTC.